Shown below are 13 T cell receptor beta chains from a single sample sequenced in a study of monozygotic twins with inflammatory bowel disease (dated by TCRdb to between 2018 and 2020). Libraries were made using 5' RACE. TCRdb names Illumina HiSeq 2500 as the instrument used. TCRdb reprocessed the reads and assigns one entry to each CDR3 protein sequence, leaving out DNA. This sample's clone table shows around 450,000 distinct CDR3 sequences. Of the sample, 2.4% is held by the ten largest clones. Sequenced sample: blood. The receptors here all came from a human donor with ulcerative colitis or Crohn's disease, or a healthy co-twin of an affected twin (not recorded which).

The chain uses TRBV20-1 and TRBJ1-2. This CDR3 comprises 13 residues. Looked up from germline, CDR1 is DFQATT and CDR2 is SNEGSKA (reference sequence). CDR3 loop: CSARDLRVDGYTF.

The chain has TRBV6-1 and TRBJ2-1; TCRdb's D call of TRBD2 is untestable without DNA. This CDR3 region has 14 residues. CDR1 and CDR2 (germline): MNHNS, SASEGT. The CDR3 is CASSLAGLMNEQFF.

The chain recombines TRBV18 with TRBJ2-2; TCRdb's assignment of TRBD2 cannot be checked, as there is no DNA. CDR1 KGHSH and CDR2 LQKENI come from the germline V gene. CDR3 length: 15 amino acids. CDR3 in amino acids: CASSPRRLEAGELFF. The variable domain in full, with the rest retrieved from reference TRBV18 and TRBJ2-2, is NAGVMQNPRHLVRRRGQEARLRCSPMKGHSHVYWYRQLPEEGLKFMVYLQKENIIDESGMPKERFSAEFPKEGPSILRIQQVVRGDSAAYFCASSPRRLEAGELFFGEGSRLTVL.

V is TRBV6-1 and J is TRBJ2-2; the D call of TRBD1 rests on TCRdb alone, since no DNA is present to check it. The germline gives CDR1 MNHNS, CDR2 SASEGT. The CDR3 length is 14 residues. This CDR3 is CASRTGTRTGELFF.

The rearrangement joins TRBV7-3 to TRBJ1-2; the D call of TRBD1 rests on TCRdb alone, since no DNA is present to check it. Germline assignment: CDR1 SGHTA and CDR2 FQGTGA. The CDR3 totals 15 residues. CDR3 amino acids: CASSSQAGATYGYTF. The entire variable domain, with the rest obtained from reference TRBV7-3 and TRBJ1-2, is as follows: GAGVSQTPSNKVTEKGKYVELRCDPISGHTALYWYRQSLGQGPEFLIYFQGTGAADDSGLPNDRFFAVRPEGSVSTLKIQRTERGDSAVYLCASSSQAGATYGYTFGSGTRLTVV.

This chain links TRBV5-1 with TRBJ2-3; the TCRdb call, TRBD1, lacks DNA for checking. Germline-derived CDR1 and CDR2 are SGHRS and YFSETQ. This CDR3 has 16 residues. The CDR3 loop is CASSPGTVLSTDTQYF.

The chain combines TRBV21-1 with TRBJ1-5. TRBV21-1 is flagged as a pseudogene. This CDR3 contains 18 residues. CDR3 in amino acids: CASSGSLSVTRSNQPQHF.

V and J are TRBV30 and TRBJ2-1; as DNA is missing, the TRBD2 call by TCRdb cannot be tested. The germline gives CDR1 GTSNPN, CDR2 SVGIG (reference sequence). The CDR3 consists of 19 residues. The CDR3 loop reads CAWSPLPGLAGGFLDEQFF.

J is TRBJ2-3 and V is TRBV5-1; no DNA is available, so the TRBD2 call from TCRdb remains unchecked. The CDR3 is 14 amino acids. Germline V gives CDR1 SGHRS, CDR2 YFSETQ. CDR3 in amino acids: CASSFASVRDTQYF.

The V call is TRBV15, the J call TRBJ2-1; TCRdb names TRBD2, which stays unverified in the absence of DNA. Germline CDR1 LNHNV, CDR2 YYDKDF (reference sequence). The length of the CDR3 is 17 residues. The chain's CDR3 is CATSSAPGLVRHNEQFF.

This chain connects TRBV5-1 to TRBJ1-4. This CDR3 has 14 amino acids. The germline V gene has CDR1 SGHRS and CDR2 YFSETQ. This CDR3 is CASSLGTVNEKLFF.

The V call is TRBV15, the J call TRBJ1-5; as DNA is missing, the TRBD1 call by TCRdb cannot be tested. Germline V gives CDR1 LNHNV, CDR2 YYDKDF (reference sequence). The CDR3 sequence is 15 residues long. Here the CDR3 reads CATSRDRAGYQPQHF.

This sequence joins TRBV6-6 and TRBJ1-1; checking the TCRdb D call of TRBD1 is not possible without DNA. The CDR3 has 14 amino acids. Germline CDR1 MNHNY, CDR2 SVGAGI (reference sequence). CDR3 amino acids: CASKKEGGITEAFF.